Below are 32 T cell receptor beta chains sequenced from a single sample in a study of monozygotic twins with inflammatory bowel disease. TCRdb re-called the 5' RACE reads, yielding one record per CDR3 amino acid sequence without DNA. Found here are about 160,000 distinct CDR3 sequences; the top ten clones hold 2.5% to 3%. The sequenced sample consisted of blood. All receptors come from a human donor with ulcerative colitis or Crohn's disease, or a healthy co-twin of an affected twin (not recorded which).

The V gene is TRBV11-1, the J gene TRBJ2-2; TCRdb's D call, TRBD1, is unchecked because there is no DNA. This CDR3 is built from 14 residues. Germline V CDR1 and CDR2: SGHAT, FQDESV (reference sequence). CDR3 in amino acids: CASSFDRGSGELFF.

The V call is TRBV5-1, the J call TRBJ1-6; TCRdb picks TRBD1, but there is no DNA to check that call. Germline CDR1 SGHRS, CDR2 YFSETQ. This CDR3 has 15 amino acids. CDR3 residues: CASSPDRYSGSPLHF.

The chain is built from TRBV20-1 and TRBJ1-5; the TCRdb call, TRBD1, lacks DNA for checking. This CDR3 region has 13 residues. Germline assignment: CDR1 DFQATT and CDR2 SNEGSKA (reference sequence). The CDR3 is CSARTGEGQPQHF.

The rearrangement joins TRBV18 to TRBJ1-2; TCRdb selects TRBD1, and the lack of DNA leaves this call unchecked. This CDR3 region has 18 residues. Germline lookup yields CDR1 KGHSH and CDR2 LQKENI. The CDR3 sequence: CASSTNGQGAGRGYGYTF.

The chain joins TRBV28 to TRBJ2-5. The CDR3 runs to 15 residues. Germline CDR1 is MDHEN and CDR2 is SYDVKM. The CDR3 sequence: CASSLPTSSKETQYF.

The rearrangement links TRBV29-1 to TRBJ2-2; TCRdb indicates TRBD2, and absent DNA this call remains unverified. The germline V gene has CDR1 SQVTM and CDR2 ANQGSEA. This CDR3 region has 14 residues. The CDR3 here is CSVDFGRGTGELFF.

The V and J genes are TRBV7-2 and TRBJ2-2; no DNA is available, so the TRBD1 call from TCRdb remains unchecked. From germline, CDR1 is SGHTA and CDR2 FQGNSA. There are 13 residues in the CDR3. The chain's CDR3 is CATQTGDTGELFF.

The V gene is TRBV5-1, the J gene TRBJ2-5. Germline V CDR1 and CDR2: SGHRS, YFSETQ. The CDR3 covers 12 residues. The CDR3 loop is CASSLKKETQYF.

The chain combines TRBV29-1 with TRBJ2-1; TCRdb selects TRBD2, and the lack of DNA leaves this call unchecked. Germline loops: CDR1 SQVTM, CDR2 ANQGSEA. The CDR3 consists of 13 residues. The CDR3 here is CSVGTSGYNEQFF.

The chain combines TRBV12-3 or TRBV12-4 with TRBJ2-7; TCRdb gives TRBD2 as the D gene, but with no DNA this cannot be confirmed. This CDR3 has 13 residues. The chain's CDR3 is CASKERDYYEQYF.

The gene calls are TRBV7-2 and TRBJ1-2; TCRdb picks TRBD1, but there is no DNA to check that call. Germline lookup yields CDR1 SGHTA and CDR2 FQGNSA. There are 16 residues in the CDR3. The CDR3 loop reads CASSSGTGITNYGYTF.

The genes are TRBV7-2 and TRBJ1-3; with no DNA, the TCRdb D assignment of TRBD1 cannot be verified. Germline V gene data show CDR1 as SGHTA and CDR2 as FQGNSA. CDR3 size: 15 residues. Here the CDR3 reads CASSLGTGYGNTIYF.

The V gene is TRBV30, the J gene TRBJ2-6. The germline V gene encodes CDR1 GTSNPN and CDR2 SVGIG (reference sequence). The CDR3 is 15 amino acids. The CDR3 here is CAWSQLFSGANVLTF.

The CDR3 is CSARGTTGANEQFF. This rearrangement joins TRBV20-1 to TRBJ2-1; TCRdb's D gene call, TRBD2, goes unchecked for lack of DNA. Germline V CDR1 and CDR2: DFQATT, SNEGSKA (reference sequence). This CDR3 region has 14 residues.

The chain is built from TRBV10-3 and TRBJ2-5; TCRdb calls TRBD2, which cannot be checked without DNA. This CDR3 region has 14 residues. Per germline, CDR1 ENHRY and CDR2 SYGVKD. Here the CDR3 reads CAISEGLAGETQYF.

This sequence joins TRBV28 and TRBJ2-3; TCRdb designates TRBD2, a call that cannot be tested without DNA. This CDR3 has 17 residues. From germline, CDR1 is MDHEN and CDR2 SYDVKM. The CDR3 here is CASSLPGLAESTDTQYF.

The chain combines TRBV20-1 with TRBJ2-5; TCRdb gives TRBD2 as the D gene, but with no DNA this cannot be confirmed. This CDR3 comprises 16 residues. Germline assignment: CDR1 DFQATT and CDR2 SNEGSKA (reference sequence). CDR3: CSATVLFSGRRETQYF.

The chain links TRBV14 to TRBJ2-1; TCRdb's D call of TRBD2 is untestable without DNA. From germline, CDR1 is SGHDN and CDR2 FVKESK. The CDR3 spans 14 residues. The CDR3 here is CASSPELAPNEQFF.

The V and J genes are TRBV5-1 and TRBJ1-5; TCRdb reports TRBD1, a call that lacks DNA to check it against. Germline CDR1 SGHRS, CDR2 YFSETQ. CDR3 length: 15 amino acids. This CDR3 is CASSLMGAGGQPQHF.

The chain combines TRBV6-4 with TRBJ2-3; the D gene TCRdb calls, TRBD1, cannot be checked with no DNA. CDR1 is MRHNA, CDR2 SNTAGT, per germline. This CDR3 region has 14 residues. CDR3 sequence: CASSDSQGADTQYF.

This chain links TRBV12-2 with TRBJ2-5. TRBV12-2 is noted as a pseudogene. The CDR3 is 15 residues long. The CDR3: CASRFHREYQETQYF.

The chain uses TRBV5-1 and TRBJ1-6; TCRdb returns TRBD1, unconfirmable since there is no DNA. CDR3 size: 14 residues. The V gene's germline CDR1 is SGHRS and CDR2 YFSETQ. CDR3 in amino acids: CASSLAPGDPPLHF.

The chain recombines TRBV19 with TRBJ1-5; lacking DNA, the TRBD1 call made by TCRdb goes unchecked. The CDR3 spans 14 residues. Per the germline V gene, CDR1 is LNHDA and CDR2 is SQIVND (reference sequence). The CDR3 loop reads CASSPPGGQGAQHF.

CDR3 sequence reads: CASSLRQRSNTNYGYTF. The chain combines TRBV12-3 or TRBV12-4 with TRBJ1-2. The CDR3 is made up of 17 amino acids.

This chain joins TRBV5-5 and TRBJ1-5. Germline CDR1 and CDR2: SGHKS and YYEKEE (reference sequence). This CDR3 comprises 12 residues. The CDR3 spells CASSLANQPQHF. Full variable domain (outside the CDR3, taken from reference TRBV5-5 and TRBJ1-5): DAGVTQSPTHLIKTRGQQVTLRCSPISGHKSVSWYQQVLGQGPQFIFQYYEKEERGRGNFPDRFSARQFPNYSSELNVNALLLGDSALYLCASSLANQPQHFGDGTRLSIL.

The chain's CDR3 is CASSLMPDTDTQYF. This chain joins TRBV7-3 and TRBJ2-3. This CDR3 is built from 14 residues. Germline assignment: CDR1 SGHTA and CDR2 FQGTGA. The variable domain in full, completed from reference TRBV7-3 and TRBJ2-3, reads GAGVSQTPSNKVTEKGKYVELRCDPISGHTALYWYRQSLGQGPEFLIYFQGTGAADDSGLPNDRFFAVRPEGSVSTLKIQRTERGDSAVYLCASSLMPDTDTQYFGPGTRLTVL.

The chain links TRBV29-1 to TRBJ2-5; TCRdb lists TRBD1, though no DNA is available to test this call. The germline CDR1 and CDR2 sequences are SQVTM and ANQGSEA. CDR3 size: 13 residues. CDR3 amino acids: CSVEFGAQETQYF.

This chain joins TRBV15 and TRBJ2-3; lacking DNA, the TRBD1 call made by TCRdb goes unchecked. Germline loops: CDR1 LNHNV, CDR2 YYDKDF (reference sequence). This CDR3 is 16 amino acids long. This chain's CDR3 is CATSSLTGGGQDTQYF.

V usage is TRBV6-6 and J usage is TRBJ2-1. The germline V gene encodes CDR1 MNHNY and CDR2 SVGAGI (reference sequence). This CDR3 spans 11 amino acids. The CDR3 loop reads CASCTLNEQFF.

The CDR3 region is CASSNLAGRPGELFF. The chain employs TRBV28 and TRBJ2-2; TCRdb designates TRBD2, a call that cannot be tested without DNA. The CDR3 is made up of 15 amino acids. Germline CDR1 is MDHEN and CDR2 is SYDVKM.

This chain links TRBV20-1 with TRBJ1-1; TCRdb proposes TRBD1, but this gene call is untestable without DNA. Germline V gives CDR1 DFQATT, CDR2 SNEGSKA (reference sequence). CDR3 length: 12 amino acids. CDR3 region: CSASGGNTEAFF.

The CDR3 sequence is CASSSTGTSFREQFF. This chain connects TRBV5-1 to TRBJ2-1; as DNA is missing, the TRBD2 call by TCRdb cannot be tested. CDR1 is SGHRS and CDR2 is YFSETQ in the germline V gene. There are 15 residues in the CDR3.